The source of this T cell receptor beta chain is a study of blood T cell repertoires in COVID-19. Study as a whole: The origin of the acute and convalescent COVID-19 samples was the United States, Italy and Spain. From T cells, B-cell-depleted T cells, or PBMCs came the material, which was cDNA or gDNA.

Study processing details: It was from reference gene primer amplification that nucleated cell counts were estimated. The assay was immunoSEQ multiplex PCR, and TCRdb's table has in-frame clones only and misses some. The D gene and trimming were derived from the DNA, and the V and J assignments and clone size from that table. The profile covers roughly 270,000 clones, with roughly 85% appearing a single time and more than 4.5% taken by the ten largest. Germline CDR1 is SGHKS and CDR2 is YYEKEE (reference sequence). Germline trimming cut 1 base from V and 6 bases from J; bases unmatched to any gene: 7. CDR3 size: 16 residues.

Specimen: peripheral blood. The rearrangement uses TRBV5-5 and TRBJ1-6, with 7 bases identical to TRBD1. The origin of this receptor is a man aged 50 to 60 with active or convalescent COVID-19. The CDR3 DNA reads TGTGCCAGCAGCTTGAGACCGGGACAGCTTAATTCACCCCTCCACTTT. Its protein product is CASSLRPGQLNSPLHF.